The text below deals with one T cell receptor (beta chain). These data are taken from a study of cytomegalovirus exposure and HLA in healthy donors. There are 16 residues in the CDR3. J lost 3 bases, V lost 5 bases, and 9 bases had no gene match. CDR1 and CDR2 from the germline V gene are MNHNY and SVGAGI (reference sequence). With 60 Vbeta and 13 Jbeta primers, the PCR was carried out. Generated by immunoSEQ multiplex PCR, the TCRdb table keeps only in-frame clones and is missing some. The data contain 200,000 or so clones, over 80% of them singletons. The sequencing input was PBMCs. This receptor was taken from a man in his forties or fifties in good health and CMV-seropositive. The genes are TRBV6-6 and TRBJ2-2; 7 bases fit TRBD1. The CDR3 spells CASSPRTGGYTGELFF. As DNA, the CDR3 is TGTGCCAGCAGTCCGAGGACAGGCGGCTACACCGGGGAGCTGTTTTTT.